Below are 5 T cell receptor beta chains sequenced from a single sample in a study of blood T cell repertoires in COVID-19. The data were produced by immunoSEQ multiplex PCR, yet TCRdb's version contains in-frame clones alone and is incomplete. Of hundreds of thousands of clones detected, 82% appear once; the ten largest clones hold about 4.5%. The sequencing sample was made of peripheral blood. The receptors were gathered from a woman between 65 and 79 years old with acute or convalescent COVID-19.

The chain couples TRBV10-3 to TRBJ1-2; maybe TRBD1 (5 bases). Germline V gene lookup returns CDR1 ENHRY and CDR2 SYGVKD. The CDR3 totals 15 residues. V lost 8 bases, J lost 0 bases, and 16 bases lay in between. The CDR3 here is CAISGGAPANYGYTF. The CDR3 nucleotides are TGTGCCATCTCGGGGGGAGCCCCAGCTAACTATGGCTACACCTTC.

The chain has TRBV24-1 and TRBJ1-2; D is ambiguous. The CDR3 sequence is 15 residues long. Germline CDR1 reads KGHDR; CDR2 reads SFDVKD. Trimming removed 5 bases at V and 6 bases at J, with 18 bases between. The CDR3 nucleotides are TGTGCCACCAGTGGTGCCATTGCGGGAATTGATGGCTACACCTTC. Translation: CATSGAIAGIDGYTF.

The chain couples TRBV2 to TRBJ2-3, with 8 bases lining up with TRBD2. CDR1 and CDR2 (germline): SNHLY, FYNNEI. The CDR3 totals 16 residues. Trimming cost V 6 bases and J 1 base; bases outside gene matches: 9. The DNA for the CDR3 is TGTGCCAGCAGAAGTCAAGACGGGGGGGGCACAGATACGCAGTATTTT. Translating gives CASRSQDGGGTDTQYF.

The V gene is TRBV25-1, the J gene TRBJ2-5, with TRBD2 matching 8 bases. CDR1 MGHDK and CDR2 SYGVNS come from the germline V gene. The V segment lost 5 bases and the J segment 4 bases; nucleotides outside the gene matches: 6. The CDR3 extends over 14 amino acids. CDR3 nucleotide sequence: TGTGCCAGCAGTCCCAGCGGGGGCGGAGAGACCCAGTACTTC. Translation gives CASSPSGGGETQYF. Variable domain in full (rest from reference TRBV25-1 and TRBJ2-5): EADIYQTPRYLVIGTGKKITLECSQTMGHDKMYWYQQDPGMELHLIHYSYGVNSTEKGDLSSESTVSRIRTEHFPLTLESARPSHTSQYLCASSPSGGGETQYFGPGTRLLVL.

This rearrangement joins TRBV14 to TRBJ1-6; D is unclear. CDR3 length: 14 amino acids. The V end lost 0 bases, the J end lost 9 bases, and 9 bases lay between the germline ends. The germline V gene encodes CDR1 SGHDN and CDR2 FVKESK. CDR3 loop: CASSQESRGSPLHF. CDR3 coding DNA: TGTGCCAGCAGCCAAGAGAGTCGAGGTTCACCCCTCCACTTT.